Listed below are T cell receptor beta chains from one sample, sequenced in a study of T cell repertoires in cytomegalovirus infection. Which antigens these TCRs recognize remains unknown. TCRdb re-analysed the reads in MiXCR, keeping a single row per CDR3 protein. The sample contains about 890,000 distinct CDR3 sequences, around 30% of which appear only once. Sequencing was performed on cultured CD8+ T cells from PBMCs, taken from culture after CMV antigen stimulation. The receptors originated from a human donor in good health (CMV status not recorded). Some clones in this sample may be carry-over from other donors' samples. CDR3s include the opening cysteine and the closing phenylalanine or tryptophan. The order of the fields is CDR3 length, D gene, V gene, clone size, J gene, CDR3 DNA, CDR3 protein. D genes are given only for firm matches. Clone size appears in some rows only: once, few, many, or a class for an expanded clone.

>21|-|TRBV7-4|-|TRBJ2-2
TGTGCCAGCAGCTCCCGCACACGTGTTATGGGGCCAAATCTGAGCGCCGGGGAGCTGTTTTTT
CASSSRTRVMGPNLSAGELFF
>14|TRBD1|TRBV11-2|-|TRBJ2-5
TGTGCCAGCAGGTCGGGACAGACCCAAGAGACCCAGTACTTC
CASRSGQTQETQYF
>17|TRBD2|TRBV2|-|TRBJ2-1
TGTGCCAGCAGTGACCCCACCACGGGGGGGTCCTACAATGAGCAGTTCTTC
CASSDPTTGGSYNEQFF
>13|-|TRBV6-1|many|TRBJ1-1
TGTGCCAGCAGTGGTTGGGATAGCACTGAAGCTTTCTTT
CASSGWDSTEAFF
>16|-|TRBV6-2/TRBV6-3|-|TRBJ2-5
TGTGCCAGCAGTTGGAGGGAGCTGGGGGCAGGGGAGACCCAGTACTTC
CASSWRELGAGETQYF
>14|TRBD1|TRBV7-8|many|TRBJ2-7
TGTGCCAGCAGTTTGGGGACAGGGTCTCCAGAGCAGTACTTC
CASSLGTGSPEQYF
>16|-|TRBV14|-|TRBJ1-1
TGTGCCAGCAGCCAACTTCGCACAGCCGGGAACACTGAAGCTTTCTTT
CASSQLRTAGNTEAFF
>14|-|TRBV7-6|many|TRBJ2-5
TGTGCCAGCAGCTTAGTCACAGGGTCCGAGACCCAGTACTTC
CASSLVTGSETQYF
>13|-|TRBV2|-|TRBJ2-7
TGTGCCATCCCGGGCCATGGACCCTACGAGCAGTACTTC
CAIPGHGPYEQYF
>16|-|TRBV19|many|TRBJ1-5
TGTGCCAGTAGTCGGCGGGGGCGTTGGGACAATCAGCCCCAGCATTTT
CASSRRGRWDNQPQHF
>18|-|TRBV4-3|few|TRBJ1-2
TGCGCCAGCAGCCAAGATCTAGAGGGCCTCCTTTTTAACTATGGCTACACCTTC
CASSQDLEGLLFNYGYTF
>15|-|TRBV6-1|few|TRBJ1-2
TGTGCCAGCAGTATCGTCATCTGGGGCCACTATGGCTACACCTTC
CASSIVIWGHYGYTF
>14|-|TRBV2|few|TRBJ1-1
TGTGCCAGCAGTTTTCGGGTCCGGGGAACTGAAGCTTTCTTT
CASSFRVRGTEAFF
>18|-|TRBV12-3/TRBV12-4|-|TRBJ2-3
TGTGCCAGCAGTTTAATTAGGGTGAAGGTAGCGGACACAGATACGCAGTATTTT
CASSLIRVKVADTDTQYF
>14|-|TRBV6-1|-|TRBJ2-7
TGTGCCAGCAGTTACGCAGGATCTGCCTACGAGCAGTACTTC
CASSYAGSAYEQYF
>11|-|TRBV7-9|-|TRBJ2-5
TGTGCCAGCAGCTTCACGGCGGGAAAGTACTTC
CASSFTAGKYF
>13|-|TRBV2|-|TRBJ1-6
TGTGCCAGCAGTGGAGCGTTTGGGTCACCCCTCCACTTT
CASSGAFGSPLHF
>11|-|TRBV27|-|TRBJ2-1
TGTGCCAGCAGTCGCAAAGATGAGCAGTTCTTC
CASSRKDEQFF
>15|-|TRBV7-3|many|TRBJ2-6
TGTGCCAGCAGCTTATCGGGTGGTGGGGCCAACGTCCTGACTTTC
CASSLSGGGANVLTF
>15|TRBD2|TRBV7-6|-|TRBJ2-7
TGTGCCAGCAGCTCAGGACTAGCGGTGGCCTACGAGCAGTACTTC
CASSSGLAVAYEQYF
>14|-|TRBV18|-|TRBJ2-7
TGTGCCAGCTCACCACCTTTCAGGCTCTACGAGCAGTACTTC
CASSPPFRLYEQYF
>15|-|TRBV27|few|TRBJ1-1
TGTGCCAGCAGCCAAGGGGGGTTGGGGAACACTGAAGCTTTCTTT
CASSQGGLGNTEAFF
>15|-|TRBV19|-|TRBJ1-5
TGTGCCAGTAGTATAGAGGGGGTAGGCAATCAGCCCCAGCATTTT
CASSIEGVGNQPQHF